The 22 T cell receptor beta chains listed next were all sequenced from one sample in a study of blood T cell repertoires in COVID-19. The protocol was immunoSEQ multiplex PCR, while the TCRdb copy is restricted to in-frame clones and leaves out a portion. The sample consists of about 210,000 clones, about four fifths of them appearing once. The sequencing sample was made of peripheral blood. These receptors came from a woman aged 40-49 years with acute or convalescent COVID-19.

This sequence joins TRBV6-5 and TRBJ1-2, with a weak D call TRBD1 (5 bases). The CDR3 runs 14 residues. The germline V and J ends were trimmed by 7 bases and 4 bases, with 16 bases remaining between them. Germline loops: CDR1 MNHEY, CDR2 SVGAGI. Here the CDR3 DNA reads TGTGCCAGCAAGGGAATCAGGGATTCCTATGGCTACACCTTC. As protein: CASKGIRDSYGYTF.

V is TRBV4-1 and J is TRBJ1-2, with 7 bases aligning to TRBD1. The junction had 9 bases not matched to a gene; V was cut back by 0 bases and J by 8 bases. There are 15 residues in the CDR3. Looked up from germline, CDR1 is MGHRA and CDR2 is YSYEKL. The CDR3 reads CASSQDGTETYGYTF. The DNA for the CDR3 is TGCGCCAGCAGCCAAGACGGGACAGAGACTTACGGCTACACCTTC.

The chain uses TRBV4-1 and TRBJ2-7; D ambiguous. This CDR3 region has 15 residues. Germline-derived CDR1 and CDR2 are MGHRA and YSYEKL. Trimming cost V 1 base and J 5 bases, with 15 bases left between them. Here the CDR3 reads CASSQGAGGLDEQYF. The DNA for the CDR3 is TGCGCCAGCAGCCAAGGGGCAGGTGGGCTCGACGAGCAGTACTTC.

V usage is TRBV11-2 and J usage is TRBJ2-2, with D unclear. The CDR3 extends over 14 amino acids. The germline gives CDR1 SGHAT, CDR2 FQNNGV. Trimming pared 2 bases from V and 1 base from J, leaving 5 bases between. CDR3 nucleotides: TGTGCCAGCAGCTTATACAGGAACACCGGGGAGCTGTTTTTT. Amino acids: CASSLYRNTGELFF.

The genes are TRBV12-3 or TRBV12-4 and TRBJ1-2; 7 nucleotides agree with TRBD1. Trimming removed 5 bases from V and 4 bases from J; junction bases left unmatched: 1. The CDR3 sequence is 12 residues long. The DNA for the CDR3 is TGTGCCAGCAGTACAGGGGTCTATGGCTACACCTTC. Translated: CASSTGVYGYTF.

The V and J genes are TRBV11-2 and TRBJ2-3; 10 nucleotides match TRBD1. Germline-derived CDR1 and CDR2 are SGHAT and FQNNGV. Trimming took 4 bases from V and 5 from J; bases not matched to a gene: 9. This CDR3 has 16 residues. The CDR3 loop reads CASSSIGQGVEDTQYF. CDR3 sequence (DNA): TGTGCCAGCAGCTCAATAGGACAGGGGGTCGAAGATACGCAGTATTTT.

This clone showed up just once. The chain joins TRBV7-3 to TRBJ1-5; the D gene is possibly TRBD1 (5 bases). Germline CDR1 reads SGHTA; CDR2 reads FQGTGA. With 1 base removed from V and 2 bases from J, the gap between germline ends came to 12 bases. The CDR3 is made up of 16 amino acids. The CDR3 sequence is CASSLMSGGGNQPQHF. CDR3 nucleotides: TGTGCCAGCAGCTTAATGTCCGGGGGAGGCAATCAGCCCCAGCATTTT.

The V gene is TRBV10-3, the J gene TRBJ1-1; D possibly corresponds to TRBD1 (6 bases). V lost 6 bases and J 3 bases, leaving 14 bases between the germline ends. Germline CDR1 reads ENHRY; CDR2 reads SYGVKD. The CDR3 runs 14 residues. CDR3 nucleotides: TGTGCCATCAGGACACAGGGTATGCACACTGAAGCTTTCTTT. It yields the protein CAIRTQGMHTEAFF.

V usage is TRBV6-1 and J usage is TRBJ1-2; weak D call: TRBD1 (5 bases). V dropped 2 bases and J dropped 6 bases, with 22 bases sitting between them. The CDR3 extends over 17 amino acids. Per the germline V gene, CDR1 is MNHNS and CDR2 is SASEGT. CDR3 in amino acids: CASSETGSYPVVNGYTF. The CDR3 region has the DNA TGTGCCAGCAGTGAAACAGGTTCTTACCCAGTCGTGAATGGCTACACCTTC.

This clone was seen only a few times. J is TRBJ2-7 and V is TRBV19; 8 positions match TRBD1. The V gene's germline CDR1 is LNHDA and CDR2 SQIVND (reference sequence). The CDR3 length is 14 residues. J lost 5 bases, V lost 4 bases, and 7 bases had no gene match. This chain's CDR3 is CASSTDRAIHEQYF. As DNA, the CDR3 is TGTGCCAGTAGTACGGACAGGGCTATCCACGAGCAGTACTTC.

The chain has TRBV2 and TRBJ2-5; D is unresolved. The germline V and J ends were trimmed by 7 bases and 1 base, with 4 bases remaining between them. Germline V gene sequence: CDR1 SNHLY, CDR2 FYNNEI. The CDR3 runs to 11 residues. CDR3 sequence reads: CASTVQETQYF. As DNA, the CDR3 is TGTGCCAGCACCGTCCAAGAGACCCAGTACTTC. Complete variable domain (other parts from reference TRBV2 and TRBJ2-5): EPEVTQTPSHQVTQMGQEVILRCVPISNHLYFYWYRQILGQKVEFLVSFYNNEISEKSEIFDDQFSVERPDGSNFTLKIRSTKLEDSAMYFCASTVQETQYFGPGTRLLVL.

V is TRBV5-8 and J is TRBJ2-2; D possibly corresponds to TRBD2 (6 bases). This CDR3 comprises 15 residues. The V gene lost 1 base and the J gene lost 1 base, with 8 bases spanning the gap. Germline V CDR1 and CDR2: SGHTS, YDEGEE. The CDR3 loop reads CASSLREENTGELFF. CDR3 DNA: TGTGCCAGCAGCTTGAGGGAGGAGAACACCGGGGAGCTGTTTTTT.

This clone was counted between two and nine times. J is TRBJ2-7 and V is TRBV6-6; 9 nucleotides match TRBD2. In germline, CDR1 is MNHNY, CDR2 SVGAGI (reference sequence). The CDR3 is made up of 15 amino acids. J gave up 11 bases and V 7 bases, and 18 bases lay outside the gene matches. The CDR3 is CASTLSGGPTRSEYF. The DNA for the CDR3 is TGTGCCAGCACCTTAAGCGGGGGGCCAACACGTTCGGAGTACTTC.

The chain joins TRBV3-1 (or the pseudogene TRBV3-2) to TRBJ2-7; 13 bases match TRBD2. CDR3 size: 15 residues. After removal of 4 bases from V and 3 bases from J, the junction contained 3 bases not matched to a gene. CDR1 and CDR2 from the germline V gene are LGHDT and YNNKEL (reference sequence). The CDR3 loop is CASSPRLAGGYEQYF. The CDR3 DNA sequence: TGTGCCAGCAGCCCCAGACTAGCGGGGGGCTACGAGCAGTACTTC.

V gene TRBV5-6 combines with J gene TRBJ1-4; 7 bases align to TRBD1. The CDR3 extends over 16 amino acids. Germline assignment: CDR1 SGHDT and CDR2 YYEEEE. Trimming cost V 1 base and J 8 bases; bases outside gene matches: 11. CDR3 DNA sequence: TGTGCCAGCAGCTTGCCACATTCGGGACAGAACGAAAAACTGTTTTTT. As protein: CASSLPHSGQNEKLFF.

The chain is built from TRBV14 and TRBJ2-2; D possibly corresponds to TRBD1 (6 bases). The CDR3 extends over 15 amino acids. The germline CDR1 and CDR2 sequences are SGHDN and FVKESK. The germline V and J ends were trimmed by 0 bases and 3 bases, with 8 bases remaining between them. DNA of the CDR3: TGTGCCAGCAGCCAAGACAGGGGTTACACCGGGGAGCTGTTTTTT. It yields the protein CASSQDRGYTGELFF.

Here the CDR3 reads CASSLKSWLANDNEQFF. The CDR3 DNA reads as TGTGCCAGCAGCTTAAAATCTTGGCTAGCGAACGACAATGAGCAGTTCTTC. The chain employs TRBV11-2 and TRBJ2-1, with D tentatively TRBD2 (6 bases). This CDR3 region has 17 residues. The V gene's germline CDR1 is SGHAT and CDR2 FQNNGV. V was pared by 2 bases and J by 5 bases, with 19 bases between.

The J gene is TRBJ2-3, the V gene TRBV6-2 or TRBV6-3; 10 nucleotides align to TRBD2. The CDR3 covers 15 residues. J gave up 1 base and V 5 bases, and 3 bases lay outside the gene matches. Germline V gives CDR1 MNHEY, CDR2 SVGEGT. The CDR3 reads CASSVGTSGTDTQYF. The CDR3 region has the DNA TGTGCCAGCAGTGTGGGGACTAGCGGCACAGATACGCAGTATTTT.

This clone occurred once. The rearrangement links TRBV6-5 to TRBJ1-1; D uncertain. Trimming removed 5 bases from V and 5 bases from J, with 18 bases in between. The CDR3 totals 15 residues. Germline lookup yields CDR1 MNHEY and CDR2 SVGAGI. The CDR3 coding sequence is TGTGCCAGCAGTCCTCTTTCCGGCGGGGAGACTGAAGCTTTCTTT. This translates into CASSPLSGGETEAFF.

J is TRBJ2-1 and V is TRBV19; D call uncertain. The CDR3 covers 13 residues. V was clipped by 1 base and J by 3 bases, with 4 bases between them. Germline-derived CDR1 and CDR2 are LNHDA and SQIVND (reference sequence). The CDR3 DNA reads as TGTGCCAGTAGTATAGCCAGCTACAATGAGCAGTTCTTC. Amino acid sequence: CASSIASYNEQFF.

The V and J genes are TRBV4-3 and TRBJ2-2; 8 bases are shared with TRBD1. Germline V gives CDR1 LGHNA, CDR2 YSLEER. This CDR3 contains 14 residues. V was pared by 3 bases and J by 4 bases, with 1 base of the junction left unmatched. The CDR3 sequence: CASSHTGGTGELFF. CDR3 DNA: TGCGCCAGCAGCCACACAGGGGGCACCGGGGAGCTGTTTTTT.

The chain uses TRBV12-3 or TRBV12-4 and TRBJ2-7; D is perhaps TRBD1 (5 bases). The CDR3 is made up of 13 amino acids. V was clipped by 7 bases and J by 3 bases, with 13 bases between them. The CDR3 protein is CASTTGVIYEQYF. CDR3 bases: TGTGCCAGCACCACAGGAGTTATCTACGAGCAGTACTTC.